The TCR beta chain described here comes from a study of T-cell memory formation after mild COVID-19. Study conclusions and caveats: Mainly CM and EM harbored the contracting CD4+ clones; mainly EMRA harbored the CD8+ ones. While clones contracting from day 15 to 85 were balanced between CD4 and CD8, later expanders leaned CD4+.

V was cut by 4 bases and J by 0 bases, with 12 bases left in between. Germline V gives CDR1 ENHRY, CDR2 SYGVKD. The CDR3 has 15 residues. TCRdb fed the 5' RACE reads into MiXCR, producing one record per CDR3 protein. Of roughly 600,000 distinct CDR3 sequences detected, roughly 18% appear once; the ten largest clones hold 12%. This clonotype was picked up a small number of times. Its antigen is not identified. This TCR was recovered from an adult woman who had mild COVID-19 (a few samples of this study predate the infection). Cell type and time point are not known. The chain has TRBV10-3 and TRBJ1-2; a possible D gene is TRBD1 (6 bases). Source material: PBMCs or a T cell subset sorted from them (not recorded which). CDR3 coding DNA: TGTGCCATCAGTGTGGACAGATCTTCTAACTATGGCTACACCTTC. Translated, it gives CAISVDRSSNYGYTF.